This T cell receptor (beta chain) stems from a study of identical twins. The V gene's germline CDR1 is DFQATT and CDR2 SNEGSKA (reference sequence). CDR3 length: 15 amino acids. Trimming pared 5 bases from V and 0 bases from J, leaving 15 bases between. Points on this clonotype: The antigen is not known.

Notes on the study in general: Models predicted too little out-of-frame TCR alpha sharing in monozygotic twins.

TCRdb called the 5' RACE reads again in MiXCR, with one record for every CDR3 protein. The table shows under 800,000 distinct CDR3 sequences, with approximately 22% occurring only once. These data were also reused for a study on T cells expressing NK-cell markers. This second study notes: The eight sequenced donors comprised seven who were HCMV-seropositive and one who was seronegative. NKG2C+ dominant clonotype frequencies in over 5 donors were roughly 1.0-7.5% of CD8+ T cells. For several donors, these clonotypes were likewise the leading ones in the CD3+CD56-NKG2C+ fraction.

J is TRBJ2-3 and V is TRBV20-1; D might be TRBD1 (5 bases). Sequencing was carried out using PBMCs. This TCR derives from a woman aged 18-30 years in good health. DNA for the CDR3: TGCAGTGCTTCATGGACACCGACGAGCACAGATACGCAGTATTTT. Translated: CSASWTPTSTDTQYF.